The count of the clone carrying this TCR beta chain is one. This entry belongs to a study of blood T cells in healthy people across ages. Primed by a sample-barcoded 5' primer and a J-beta primer mix, a second PCR proceeded for about 7 to 11 cycles. TCRdb reprocessed the 5' RACE reads via MiXCR and lists one record per CDR3 protein. Here the sample spans about 1.8 million distinct CDR3 sequences, around half being singletons. V lost 5 bases and J 2 bases, leaving 6 bases between the germline ends. CDR1 SGDLS and CDR2 YYNGEE come from the germline V gene. The CDR3 is made up of 12 amino acids. This clonotype originated in a woman aged 40-49 years in good health. The material sequenced was blood. The gene calls are TRBV9 and TRBJ2-3; D unresolved. The CDR3 spells CASRAYTDTQYF. Written as DNA, the CDR3 is TGTGCCAGCAGGGCATACACAGATACGCAGTATTTT.